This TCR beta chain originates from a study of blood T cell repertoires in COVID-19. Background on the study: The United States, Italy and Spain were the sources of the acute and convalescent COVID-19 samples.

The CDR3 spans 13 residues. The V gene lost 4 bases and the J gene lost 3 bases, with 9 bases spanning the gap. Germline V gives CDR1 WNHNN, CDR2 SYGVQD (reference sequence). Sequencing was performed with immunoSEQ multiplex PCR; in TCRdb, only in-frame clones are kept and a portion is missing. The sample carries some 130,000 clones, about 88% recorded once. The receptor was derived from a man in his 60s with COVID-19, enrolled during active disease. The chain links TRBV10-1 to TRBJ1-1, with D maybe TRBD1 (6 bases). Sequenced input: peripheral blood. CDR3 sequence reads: CASSATGYTEAFF. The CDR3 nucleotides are TGCGCCAGCAGTGCCACAGGGTACACTGAAGCTTTCTTT.